The TCR beta chain described here comes from a study of OX40 agonist ivuxolimab in advanced cancers. CDR1 and CDR2 (germline): MDHEN, SYDVKM. Trimming took 6 bases from V and 3 from J, leaving 11 bases between them. The CDR3 length is 13 residues. Using immunoSEQ multiplex PCR, the repertoire was profiled, and TCRdb retains in-frame clones only, with some absent. The repertoire includes about 69,000 clones, roughly nine tenths of them detected once, and roughly 4% sits in the top ten. This rearrangement joins TRBV28 to TRBJ1-2; D may be TRBD1 (5 bases). This material consisted of CD4+ or CD8+ T cells sorted from blood, taken in a trial of the OX40 agonist ivuxolimab. This receptor was obtained from an adult with an advanced solid tumor such as melanoma, head and neck, liver or kidney cancer. CDR3 residues: CASREGRDYGYTF. The CDR3 nucleotides read TGTGCCAGCAGGGAGGGGCGGGACTATGGCTACACCTTC.